This T cell receptor (beta chain) was observed in a study of cytomegalovirus exposure and HLA in healthy donors. Study-wide context: The study placed 70% to 85% of its roughly 400 genotyped donors in the Caucasian-associated ancestry cluster.

In the case of this clone: Its target is not known.

Findings and limits, study-wide: The authors considered a cluster of highly shared sequence variants likely to be a sequencing artifact. In a later analysis, TCR beta V- and J-gene trimming showed a link to a missense DCLRE1C variant. Relative to the approximately 700-donor mean, N-insertions were reportedly fewer in an Asian-associated ancestry cluster in a later analysis.

60 Vbeta and 13 Jbeta primers were used in PCR. Libraries were prepared by immunoSEQ multiplex PCR; TCRdb keeps only in-frame clonotypes and omits some of them. This sample has some 150,000 clones, with roughly 80% found just once. The V and J ends lost 3 bases and 1 base, in that order; junction bases with no gene match: 1. The CDR3 length is 15 residues. Per the germline V gene, CDR1 is SNHLY and CDR2 is FYNNEI. Sequencing used PBMCs. The rearrangement joins TRBV2 to TRBJ2-1; 9 nucleotides match TRBD2. This receptor was obtained from a woman in her twenties or thirties in good health and CMV-seropositive. CDR3 sequence (DNA): TGTGCCAGCAGTGAGAGCGGGGGGTCCTACAATGAGCAGTTCTTC. It codes for CASSESGGSYNEQFF.